Presented here are 27 T cell receptor beta chains from one specimen sequenced in a study of shared T cell receptors in the human thymus. The repertoire was sequenced with immunoSEQ multiplex PCR; TCRdb's copy has only in-frame clones and lacks some. The sample carries over 650,000 clones, around 87% recorded once. This sample was also put to use in a study of human thymus T cells.

Sequenced input: thymocytes. Source of these receptors: a boy in the first two years of life with a congenital heart defect.

This clone was recorded only once. The rearrangement joins TRBV15 to TRBJ1-1, with D uncertain. Trimming took 7 bases from V and 7 from J, leaving 10 bases between them. CDR3 length equals 11 residues. Germline V lookup: CDR1 LNHNV, CDR2 YYDKDF (reference sequence). The CDR3 DNA is TGTGCCACCAAATCACTCCGTGAAGCTTTCTTT. This codes for CATKSLREAFF.

The J gene is TRBJ2-1, the V gene TRBV19, with a possible D match to TRBD2 (6 bases). The CDR3 covers 15 residues. V lost 1 base and J lost 2, with 9 bases in between. Looked up from germline, CDR1 is LNHDA and CDR2 is SQIVND (reference sequence). The CDR3 is CASSIGRDPYNEQFF. The CDR3 bases are TGTGCCAGTAGTATAGGGCGGGACCCCTACAATGAGCAGTTCTTC.

The chain combines TRBV27 with TRBJ1-2; D remains unclear. This CDR3 has 17 residues. Germline values: CDR1 MNHEY, CDR2 SMNVEV (reference sequence). The germline V and J ends were trimmed by 4 bases and 4 bases, with 22 bases remaining between them. The CDR3 loop reads CASSCHGPGKGFYGYTF. The CDR3 DNA sequence: TGTGCCAGCAGTTGTCACGGACCCGGGAAGGGCTTCTATGGCTACACCTTC.

The rearrangement uses TRBV6-5 and TRBJ1-4; the D gene is possibly TRBD1 (5 bases). V dropped 5 bases and J dropped 4 bases, with 11 bases sitting between them. Germline assignment: CDR1 MNHEY and CDR2 SVGAGI. The CDR3 extends over 14 amino acids. CDR3 DNA sequence: TGTGCCAGCAGTATTGGACAAATTAATGAAAAACTGTTTTTT. It specifies CASSIGQINEKLFF.

This chain joins TRBV6-5 and TRBJ1-1; 11 bases line up with TRBD1. The CDR3 length is 15 residues. Looked up from germline, CDR1 is MNHEY and CDR2 is SVGAGI. V trimming: 5 bases; J trimming: 5 bases; junction bases outside the gene matches: 7. The CDR3 DNA sequence: TGTGCCAGCAGTCCGGACAGGGGGCGAGGGACTGAAGCTTTCTTT. Protein product: CASSPDRGRGTEAFF.

The V call is TRBV28, the J call TRBJ2-7; 9 bases line up with TRBD1. CDR1 is MDHEN, CDR2 SYDVKM, per germline. V lost 6 bases and J lost 5; bases outside the gene matches: 5. This CDR3 is built from 13 residues. CDR3 bases: TGTGCCAGCAGCTGGGACAGGGAGGACGAGCAGTACTTC. This translates into CASSWDREDEQYF.

V and J are TRBV5-6 and TRBJ2-7; 7 bases map to TRBD2. Losses at the gene ends were 0 bases for V and 3 bases for J; bases not matched to a gene: 6. The CDR3 loop spans 15 amino acids. The V gene's germline CDR1 is SGHDT and CDR2 YYEEEE. CDR3 DNA: TGTGCCAGCAGCTTGGCCACCAGCGGGAACTACGAGCAGTACTTC. This encodes CASSLATSGNYEQYF.

CDR3 sequence: CARKGPGANVLTF. The CDR3 nucleotides read TGTGCCAGGAAGGGGCCTGGGGCCAACGTCCTGACTTTC. V is TRBV27 and J is TRBJ2-6, with D perhaps matching TRBD1 (5 bases). Per germline, CDR1 MNHEY and CDR2 SMNVEV (reference sequence). V was pared by 9 bases and J by 2 bases, with 8 bases between. The CDR3 spans 13 residues.

CDR3 bases: TGTGCCAGTAGTCAACGACGGAGGAATCAGCCCCAGCATTTT. It translates to CASSQRRRNQPQHF. V usage is TRBV19 and J usage is TRBJ1-5; no definite D call. V dropped 5 bases and J dropped 4 bases, with 12 bases sitting between them. Germline V CDR1 and CDR2: LNHDA, SQIVND (reference sequence). The CDR3 runs to 14 residues.

The chain combines TRBV15 with TRBJ2-7, with D tentatively TRBD1 (6 bases). With 4 bases removed from V and 2 bases from J, the gap between germline ends came to 21 bases. The CDR3 is 17 residues long. Germline V gene lookup returns CDR1 LNHNV and CDR2 YYDKDF (reference sequence). The CDR3: CATSKEGDPGQTYEQYF. Written as DNA, the CDR3 is TGTGCCACCAGCAAAGAAGGGGACCCGGGACAAACCTACGAGCAGTACTTC.

V gene TRBV30 combines with J gene TRBJ2-3; 7 bases map to TRBD2. J gave up 6 bases and V 1 base, and 13 bases lay outside the gene matches. The CDR3 totals 16 residues. The germline gives CDR1 GTSNPN, CDR2 SVGIG (reference sequence). CDR3 protein: CAWSARASGVVDTQYF. CDR3 DNA: TGTGCCTGGAGTGCACGGGCCAGCGGGGTCGTGGATACGCAGTATTTT.

J is TRBJ1-4 and V is TRBV7-9; D remains unclear. V lost 4 bases, J lost 1 base, and 10 bases lay in between. There are 15 residues in the CDR3. Germline V CDR1 and CDR2: SEHNR, FQNEAQ (reference sequence). This CDR3 is CASSCDSGTNEKLFF. The DNA for the CDR3 is TGTGCCAGCAGCTGTGACTCGGGAACTAATGAAAAACTGTTTTTT.

V and J are TRBV27 and TRBJ2-7; D gene ambiguous. CDR3 length equals 15 residues. The V gene lost 1 base and the J gene lost 2 bases, with 12 bases spanning the gap. Germline V gene lookup returns CDR1 MNHEY and CDR2 SMNVEV (reference sequence). The CDR3 sequence: CASSLFLDTAYEQYF. As DNA, the CDR3 is TGTGCCAGCAGTTTATTCCTCGATACAGCCTACGAGCAGTACTTC.

J is TRBJ1-4 and V is TRBV5-6; D gene ambiguous. V lost 1 base to trimming and J lost 0 bases, with 10 bases between them. CDR3 size: 16 residues. CDR1 SGHDT and CDR2 YYEEEE come from the germline V gene. The CDR3 nucleotides are TGTGCCAGCAGCTTGAAGCGGGCCACAACTAATGAAAAACTGTTTTTT. This gives the protein CASSLKRATTNEKLFF. Filled out from reference TRBV5-6 and TRBJ1-4, the complete variable domain reads DAGVTQSPTHLIKTRGQQVTLRCSPKSGHDTVSWYQQALGQGPQFIFQYYEEEERQRGNFPDRFSGHQFPNYSSELNVNALLLGDSALYLCASSLKRATTNEKLFFGSGTQLSVL.

The CDR3 protein is CASSQVPSDRGFIGELFF. Written as DNA, the CDR3 is TGCGCCAGCAGCCAAGTCCCATCGGACAGGGGCTTCATCGGGGAGCTGTTTTTT. The chain combines TRBV4-1 with TRBJ2-2; 9 bases align to TRBD1. The ends lost 1 base at V and 7 bases at J; junction bases unmatched: 13. CDR3 size: 18 residues. From germline, CDR1 is MGHRA and CDR2 YSYEKL.

In its sample, this clone was seen a few times. This chain uses TRBV5-6 with TRBJ1-2, with no clear D. This CDR3 is 15 amino acids long. Germline-derived CDR1 and CDR2 are SGHDT and YYEEEE. Trimming cost V 2 bases and J 2 bases, with 13 bases left between them. This CDR3 is CASSFGVKSNYGYTF. CDR3 nucleotide sequence: TGTGCCAGCAGCTTCGGGGTAAAATCCAACTATGGCTACACCTTC. The variable domain in full, with the rest retrieved from reference TRBV5-6 and TRBJ1-2, is DAGVTQSPTHLIKTRGQQVTLRCSPKSGHDTVSWYQQALGQGPQFIFQYYEEEERQRGNFPDRFSGHQFPNYSSELNVNALLLGDSALYLCASSFGVKSNYGYTFGSGTRLTVV.

V and J are TRBV7-9 and TRBJ2-7; D might be TRBD1 (5 bases). Per the germline V gene, CDR1 is SEHNR and CDR2 is FQNEAQ (reference sequence). The CDR3 runs to 13 residues. V lost 3 bases, J lost 3 bases, and 9 bases lay in between. CDR3 bases: TGTGCCAGCAGCTTCCGGCAGGGCTACGAGCAGTACTTC. Amino acid sequence: CASSFRQGYEQYF.

V and J are TRBV6-5 and TRBJ2-1; D possibly corresponds to TRBD2 (5 bases). The CDR3 spans 13 residues. CDR1 is MNHEY, CDR2 SVGAGI, per germline. Trimming took off 5 bases at V and 8 bases at J, with 13 bases between the two ends. CDR3 in amino acids: CASSTPLEHEQFF. CDR3 bases: TGTGCCAGCAGTACCCCACTAGAACATGAGCAGTTCTTC.

The V call is TRBV6-1, the J call TRBJ2-3; D possibly corresponds to TRBD1 (5 bases). Looked up from germline, CDR1 is MNHNS and CDR2 is SASEGT. This CDR3 spans 13 amino acids. Trimming left V 8 bases short and J 3 bases short, with 12 bases between. The DNA for the CDR3 is TGTGCCAGCGCGAGACAGAGTACAGATACGCAGTATTTT. It encodes CASARQSTDTQYF.

The genes are TRBV13 and TRBJ2-1; a weak D match, TRBD1 (6 bases). This CDR3 region has 14 residues. Trimming left V 3 bases short and J 4 bases short, with 10 bases between. The germline gives CDR1 PRHDT, CDR2 FYEKMQ (reference sequence). In nucleotides, the CDR3 is TGTGCCAGCAGCTTCCAGGGGCGGTACAATGAGCAGTTCTTC. Translated, it gives CASSFQGRYNEQFF.

CDR3 sequence reads: CASSFGGNEKLFF. CDR3 DNA: TGTGCCAGCAGCTTTGGGGGGAATGAAAAACTGTTTTTT. The genes are TRBV7-9 and TRBJ1-4, with D perhaps matching TRBD1 (5 bases). The CDR3 contains 13 residues. V was cut by 3 bases and J by 5 bases, with 7 bases left in between. Germline CDR1 is SEHNR and CDR2 is FQNEAQ (reference sequence).

The chain links TRBV7-9 to TRBJ2-7; 10 nucleotides line up with TRBD2. The CDR3 contains 19 residues. V lost 1 base to trimming and J lost 2 bases; unmatched junction nucleotides: 14. Germline V CDR1 and CDR2: SEHNR, FQNEAQ (reference sequence). CDR3 in DNA: TGTGCCAGCAGCTTAGGCCCTCCCATGTGGACTAGCGGTACCTACGAGCAGTACTTC. Residues: CASSLGPPMWTSGTYEQYF.

The V and J genes are TRBV14 and TRBJ2-1; D gene unclear. This CDR3 spans 16 amino acids. Deletions cut 1 base from V and 4 bases from J, with 14 bases between. The germline CDR1 and CDR2 sequences are SGHDN and FVKESK. The CDR3 DNA follows: TGTGCCAGCAGCCAAGGTCGCCTAGATCAATACAATGAGCAGTTCTTC. Protein: CASSQGRLDQYNEQFF. The full variable domain, in which reference TRBV14 and TRBJ2-1 provide the parts outside the CDR3, is EAGVTQFPSHSVIEKGQTVTLRCDPISGHDNLYWYRRVMGKEIKFLLHFVKESKQDESGMPNNRFLAERTGGTYSTLKVQPAELEDSGVYFCASSQGRLDQYNEQFFGPGTRLTVL.

The gene calls are TRBV11-3 and TRBJ2-2; 8 nucleotides line up with TRBD2. The trim removed 0 bases at V and 5 bases at J, leaving 8 bases unmatched. The CDR3 consists of 17 residues. Germline CDR1 is SGHNT and CDR2 is YENEEA. The CDR3 reads CASSLDGDAGGTGELFF. The CDR3 DNA sequence: TGTGCCAGCAGCTTAGACGGTGATGCGGGGGGAACCGGGGAGCTGTTTTTT.

Written as DNA, the CDR3 is TGTGCCAGCAGCTTTCGAGGGGGTGGCTATGGCTACACCTTC. Its protein is CASSFRGGGYGYTF. This sequence joins TRBV5-6 and TRBJ1-2; D perhaps matches TRBD1 (6 bases). Per the germline V gene, CDR1 is SGHDT and CDR2 is YYEEEE. This CDR3 contains 14 residues. The V end lost 2 bases, the J end lost 4 bases, and 12 bases lay between the germline ends.

This chain uses TRBV14 with TRBJ2-7; D perhaps matches TRBD2 (6 bases). Germline-derived CDR1 and CDR2 are SGHDN and FVKESK. This CDR3 has 13 residues. V was cut by 4 bases and J by 9 bases, with 16 bases left in between. CDR3 DNA: TGTGCCAGCAGCCCCCCAACGGAGGGATGGCAGTACTTC. Its translation: CASSPPTEGWQYF.

In this sample, this clone turned up once. The chain is built from TRBV10-2 and TRBJ1-5, with D hard to call. The germline V gene encodes CDR1 WSHSY and CDR2 SAAADI. The V end lost 5 bases, the J end lost 6 bases, and 26 bases lay between the germline ends. The CDR3 contains 18 residues. This chain's CDR3 is CASSNTPRWKTVGQPQHF. CDR3 coding DNA: TGCGCCAGCAGTAACACTCCGAGGTGGAAGACGGTAGGTCAGCCCCAGCATTTT.